In this sample, the clone carrying this T cell receptor beta chain turned up a few times. The antigen is unknown. The same CDR3 arises from other DNA sequences in this sample as well. Trimming removed 0 bases from V and 2 bases from J, with 12 bases in between. The CDR3 loop spans 15 amino acids. Looked up from germline, CDR1 is SGHRS and CDR2 is YFSETQ. The source of the sample is a study of hypomethylating agent response in myelodysplastic syndrome. Study findings and constraints: Only roughly eleven patients were analyzed in this small cohort.

Sequenced by immunoSEQ multiplex PCR; TCRdb stores in-frame clones only, minus some. The sample includes thousands of clones, around four fifths of them seen just once. The J gene is TRBJ2-7, the V gene TRBV5-1; D might be TRBD1 (6 bases). The source material was bone marrow, sampled before or after starting hypomethylating agent treatment for myelodysplastic syndrome (not recorded which). The sequence derives from a human donor with myelodysplastic syndrome. The DNA of the CDR3 is TGCGCCAGCAGCTTGGCCGGCGGACAGACCTACGAGCAGTACTTC. Encoded protein: CASSLAGGQTYEQYF. Full variable domain (outside the CDR3, taken from reference TRBV5-1 and TRBJ2-7): KAGVTQTPRYLIKTRGQQVTLSCSPISGHRSVSWYQQTPGQGLQFLFEYFSETQRNKGNFPGRFSGRQFSNSRSEMNVSTLELGDSALYLCASSLAGGQTYEQYFGPGTRLTVT.